This TCR beta chain was sequenced during a study of T cells in Graves' hyperthyroidism and ophthalmopathy. Amplified TCR beta CDR3 regions derived from RNA transcripts. The HTBI primer set drove a first-round RT-PCR of the TCR CDR3. TCRdb reanalysed the multiplex PCR reads using MiXCR and keeps one entry per CDR3 protein. The repertoire has a few hundred thousand distinct CDR3 sequences, 46% of them found once; the top ten carry 8% to 8.5%. Calling Graves' hyperthyroidism stable meant ophthalmopathy did not progress within 18 months. This clonotype was seen a few times. J was trimmed by 4 bases and V by 7 bases; bases with no gene match: 4. Germline V lookup: CDR1 SQVTM, CDR2 ANQGSEA. The CDR3 runs 12 residues.

V usage is TRBV29-1 and J usage is TRBJ1-5; 7 positions agree with TRBD1. The TCR was taken from a young woman with Graves' hyperthyroidism. Input material: peripheral blood or thyroid tissue (not recorded which). For the CDR3, the DNA is TGCAGCGCCGACAGGGAGAATCAGCCCCAGCATTTT. Protein product: CSADRENQPQHF. The full variable domain, rest sourced from reference TRBV29-1 and TRBJ1-5, is SAVISQKPSRDICQRGTSLTIQCQVDSQVTMMFWYRQQPGQSLTLIATANQGSEATYESGFVIDKFPISRPNLTFSTLTVSNMSPEDSSIYLCSADRENQPQHFGDGTRLSIL.